This T cell receptor beta chain was captured by sequencing in a study of metastatic and nonmetastatic thyroid tumors. Study processing details: CDR3 was compared across clinicopathological groups, and the resulting differences were used to build a distant-metastasis classifier for papillary thyroid cancer. MiXCR re-clonotyped the PCR reads for TCRdb. These V and J calls derive from TCRdb rather than the authors' analysis. This sample yields roughly 36,000 clones, of which more than 25% are seen a single time; 9.6% belongs to the top ten. All patients reached thyroid surgery having received no treatment beforehand. Trimming stripped 7 bases from V and 6 bases from J, with 16 bases between. Germline V CDR1 and CDR2: SEHNR, FQNEAQ (reference sequence). The CDR3 covers 15 residues.

Sequenced sample: blood. V and J are TRBV7-9 and TRBJ1-6; D gene unclear. This sequence was found in a female donor with papillary thyroid cancer or a benign thyroid nodule (not recorded which). Some clones in this sample may be carry-over from other donors' samples. This chain's CDR3 is CASILGGCLNSPLHF. CDR3 sequence (DNA): TGTGCCAGCATCTTGGGAGGGTGCCTTAATTCACCCCTCCACTTT.